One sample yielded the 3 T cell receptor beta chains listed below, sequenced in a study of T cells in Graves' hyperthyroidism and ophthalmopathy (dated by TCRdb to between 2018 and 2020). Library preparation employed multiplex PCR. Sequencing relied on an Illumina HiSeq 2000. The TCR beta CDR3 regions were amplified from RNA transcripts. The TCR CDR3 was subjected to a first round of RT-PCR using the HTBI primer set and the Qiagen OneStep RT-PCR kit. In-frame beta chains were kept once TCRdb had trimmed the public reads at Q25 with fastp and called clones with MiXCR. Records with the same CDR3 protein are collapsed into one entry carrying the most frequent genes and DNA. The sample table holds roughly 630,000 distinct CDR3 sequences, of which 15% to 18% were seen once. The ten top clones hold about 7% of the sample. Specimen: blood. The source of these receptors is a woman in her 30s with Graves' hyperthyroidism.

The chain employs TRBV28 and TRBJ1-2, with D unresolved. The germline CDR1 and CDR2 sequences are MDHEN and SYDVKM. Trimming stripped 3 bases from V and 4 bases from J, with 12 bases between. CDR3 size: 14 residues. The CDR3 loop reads CASSLGGDIYGYTF. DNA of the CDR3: TGTGCCAGCAGTTTGGGCGGAGACATCTATGGCTACACCTTC.

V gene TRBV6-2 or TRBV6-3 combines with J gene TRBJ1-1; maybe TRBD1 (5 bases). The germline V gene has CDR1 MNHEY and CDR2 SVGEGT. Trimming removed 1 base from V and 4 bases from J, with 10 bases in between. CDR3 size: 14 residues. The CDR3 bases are TGTGCCAGCAGTTACTTCGGGGCTGGCACTGAAGCTTTCTTT. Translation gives CASSYFGAGTEAFF.

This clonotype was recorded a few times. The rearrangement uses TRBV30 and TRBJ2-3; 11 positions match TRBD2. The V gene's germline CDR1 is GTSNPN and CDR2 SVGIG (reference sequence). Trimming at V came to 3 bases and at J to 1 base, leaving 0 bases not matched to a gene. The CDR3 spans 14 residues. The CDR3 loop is CAWRTSGGTDTQYF. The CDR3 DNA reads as TGTGCCTGGAGGACTAGCGGGGGCACAGATACGCAGTATTTT. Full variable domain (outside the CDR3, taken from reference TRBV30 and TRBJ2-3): SQTIHQWPATLVQPVGSPLSLECTVEGTSNPNLYWYRQAAGRGLQLLFYSVGIGQISSEVPQNLSASRPQDRQFILSSKKLLLSDSGFYLCAWRTSGGTDTQYFGPGTRLTVL.